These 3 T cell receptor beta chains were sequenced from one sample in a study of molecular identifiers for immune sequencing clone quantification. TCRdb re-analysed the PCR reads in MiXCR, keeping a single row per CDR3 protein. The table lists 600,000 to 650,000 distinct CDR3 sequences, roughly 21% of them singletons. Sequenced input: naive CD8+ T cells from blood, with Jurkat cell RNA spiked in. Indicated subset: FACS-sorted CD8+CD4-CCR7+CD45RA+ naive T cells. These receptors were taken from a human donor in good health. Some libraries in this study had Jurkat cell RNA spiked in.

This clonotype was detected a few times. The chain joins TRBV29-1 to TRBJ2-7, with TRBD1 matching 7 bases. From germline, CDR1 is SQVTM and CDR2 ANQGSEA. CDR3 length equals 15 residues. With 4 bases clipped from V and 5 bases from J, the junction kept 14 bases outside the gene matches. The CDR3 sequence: CSVVVWDSLVHEQYF. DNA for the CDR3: TGCAGCGTTGTTGTTTGGGACAGCTTGGTCCACGAGCAGTACTTC.

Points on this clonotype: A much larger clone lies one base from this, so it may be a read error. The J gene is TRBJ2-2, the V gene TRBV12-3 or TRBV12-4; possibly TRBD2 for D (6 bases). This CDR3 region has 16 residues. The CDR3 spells CASNPPGLSNTRELFF. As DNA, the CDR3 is TGTGCCAGCAATCCCCCGGGACTGAGCAACACCCGGGAGCTGTTTTTT.

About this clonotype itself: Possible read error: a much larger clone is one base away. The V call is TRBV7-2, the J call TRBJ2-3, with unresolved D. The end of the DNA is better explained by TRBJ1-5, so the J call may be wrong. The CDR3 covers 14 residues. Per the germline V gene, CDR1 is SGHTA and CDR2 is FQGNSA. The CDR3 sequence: CASSLGVAADTQHF. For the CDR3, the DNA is TGTGCCAGCAGCCTCGGAGTTGCGGCAGATACGCAGCATTTT.